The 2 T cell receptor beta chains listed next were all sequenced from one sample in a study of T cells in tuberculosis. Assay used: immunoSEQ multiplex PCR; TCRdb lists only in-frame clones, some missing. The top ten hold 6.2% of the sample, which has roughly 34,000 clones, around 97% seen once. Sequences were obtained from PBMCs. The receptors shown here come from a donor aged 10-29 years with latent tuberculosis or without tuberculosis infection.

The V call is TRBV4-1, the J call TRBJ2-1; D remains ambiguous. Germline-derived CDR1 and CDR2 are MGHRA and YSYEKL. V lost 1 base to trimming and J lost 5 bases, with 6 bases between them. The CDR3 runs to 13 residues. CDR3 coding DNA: TGCGCCAGCAGCCAAGGAACTAACAATGAGCAGTTCTTC. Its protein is CASSQGTNNEQFF.

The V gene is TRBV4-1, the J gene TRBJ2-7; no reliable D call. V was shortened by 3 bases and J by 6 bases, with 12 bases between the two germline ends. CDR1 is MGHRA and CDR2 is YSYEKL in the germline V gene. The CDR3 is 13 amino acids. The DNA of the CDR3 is TGCGCCAGCAGCCACGATCGGCCGGGCGAGCAGTACTTC. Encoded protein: CASSHDRPGEQYF.